Included here is one T cell receptor beta chain sequence, with context. This CDR3 is built from 15 residues. CDR1 and CDR2 from the germline V gene are SGHRS and YFSETQ. V lost 5 bases, J lost 3 bases, and 16 bases lay in between. This specimen belongs to a study of shared clonotypes between healthy human individuals. Generated by immunoSEQ multiplex PCR, the TCRdb table keeps only in-frame clones and is missing some. Of millions of clones listed, approximately 94% were seen once; the top ten hold over 0.12%. The clonotype comes from a man between 18 and 29 years old in good health. This chain joins TRBV5-1 and TRBJ2-3; D perhaps matches TRBD2 (5 bases). The sample comprised naive CD4+ T cells sorted from blood. The subset: CD45RA+ positively selected. CDR3 residues: CASRPNGEKTDTQYF. The CDR3 DNA is TGCGCCAGCAGGCCCAACGGGGAAAAAACAGATACGCAGTATTTT. The full variable domain, with the rest looked up from reference TRBV5-1 and TRBJ2-3, is KAGVTQTPRYLIKTRGQQVTLSCSPISGHRSVSWYQQTPGQGLQFLFEYFSETQRNKGNFPGRFSGRQFSNSRSEMNVSTLELGDSALYLCASRPNGEKTDTQYFGPGTRLTVL.